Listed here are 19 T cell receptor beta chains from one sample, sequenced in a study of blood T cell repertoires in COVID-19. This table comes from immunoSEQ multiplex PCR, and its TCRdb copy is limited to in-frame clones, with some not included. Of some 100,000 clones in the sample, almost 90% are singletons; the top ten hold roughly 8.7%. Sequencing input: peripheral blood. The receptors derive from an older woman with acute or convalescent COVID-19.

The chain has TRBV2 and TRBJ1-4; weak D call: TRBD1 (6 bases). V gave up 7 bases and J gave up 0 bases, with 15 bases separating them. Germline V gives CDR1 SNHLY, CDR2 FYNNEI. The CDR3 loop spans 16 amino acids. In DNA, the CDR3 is TGTGCCAGCAATACAGGGATATCTCCAACTAATGAAAAACTGTTTTTT. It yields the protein CASNTGISPTNEKLFF. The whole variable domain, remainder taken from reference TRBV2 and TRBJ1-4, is EPEVTQTPSHQVTQMGQEVILRCVPISNHLYFYWYRQILGQKVEFLVSFYNNEISEKSEIFDDQFSVERPDGSNFTLKIRSTKLEDSAMYFCASNTGISPTNEKLFFGSGTQLSVL.

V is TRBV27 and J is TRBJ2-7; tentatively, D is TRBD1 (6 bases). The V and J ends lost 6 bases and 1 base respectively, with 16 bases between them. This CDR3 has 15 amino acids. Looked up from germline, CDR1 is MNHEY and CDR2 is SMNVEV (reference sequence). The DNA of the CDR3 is TGTGCCAGCAGCCGAAACAGGGCTGGGTCCTACGAGCAGTACTTC. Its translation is CASSRNRAGSYEQYF.

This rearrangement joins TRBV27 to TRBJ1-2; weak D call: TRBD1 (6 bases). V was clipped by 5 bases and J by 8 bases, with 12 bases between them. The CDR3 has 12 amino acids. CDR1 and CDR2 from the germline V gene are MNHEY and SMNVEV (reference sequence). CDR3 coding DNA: TGTGCCAGCAGTCCACAGGGTCGAGGCTACACCTTC. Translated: CASSPQGRGYTF.

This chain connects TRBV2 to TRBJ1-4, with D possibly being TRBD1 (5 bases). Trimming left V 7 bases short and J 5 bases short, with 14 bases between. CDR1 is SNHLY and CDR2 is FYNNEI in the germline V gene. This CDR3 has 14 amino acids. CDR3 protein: CASTNAGVNEKLFF. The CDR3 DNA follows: TGTGCCAGCACCAATGCGGGGGTGAATGAAAAACTGTTTTTT. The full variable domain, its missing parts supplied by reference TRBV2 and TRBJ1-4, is EPEVTQTPSHQVTQMGQEVILRCVPISNHLYFYWYRQILGQKVEFLVSFYNNEISEKSEIFDDQFSVERPDGSNFTLKIRSTKLEDSAMYFCASTNAGVNEKLFFGSGTQLSVL.

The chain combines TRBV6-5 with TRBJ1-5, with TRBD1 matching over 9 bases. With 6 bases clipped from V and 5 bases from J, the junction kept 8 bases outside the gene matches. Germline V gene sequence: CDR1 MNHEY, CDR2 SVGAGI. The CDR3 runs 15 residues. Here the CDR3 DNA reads TGTGCCAGCAGCCAACCCGGGACAGGGTATCAGCCCCAGCATTTT. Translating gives CASSQPGTGYQPQHF.

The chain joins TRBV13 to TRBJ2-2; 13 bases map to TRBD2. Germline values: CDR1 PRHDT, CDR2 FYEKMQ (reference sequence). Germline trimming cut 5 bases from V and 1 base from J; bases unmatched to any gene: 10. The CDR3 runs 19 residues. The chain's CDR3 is CASSQLAGGPGRNTGELFF. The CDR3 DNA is TGTGCCAGCAGCCAACTAGCGGGAGGGCCGGGGAGGAACACCGGGGAGCTGTTTTTT. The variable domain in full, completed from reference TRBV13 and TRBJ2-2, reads AAGVIQSPRHLIKEKRETATLKCYPIPRHDTVYWYQQGPGQDPQFLISFYEKMQSDKGSIPDRFSAQQFSDYHSELNMSSLELGDSALYFCASSQLAGGPGRNTGELFFGEGSRLTVL.

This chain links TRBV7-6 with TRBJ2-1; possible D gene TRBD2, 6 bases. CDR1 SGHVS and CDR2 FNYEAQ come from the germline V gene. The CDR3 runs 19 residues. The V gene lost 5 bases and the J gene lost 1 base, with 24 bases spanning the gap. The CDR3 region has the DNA TGTGCCAGCAGCCTAACGGGACTCCGACCGGATCTATCCTACAATGAGCAGTTCTTC. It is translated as CASSLTGLRPDLSYNEQFF.

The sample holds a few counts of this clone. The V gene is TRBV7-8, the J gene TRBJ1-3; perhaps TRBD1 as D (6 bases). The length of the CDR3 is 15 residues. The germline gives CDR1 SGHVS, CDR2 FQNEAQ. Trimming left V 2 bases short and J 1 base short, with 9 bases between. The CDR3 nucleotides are TGTGCCAGCAGCTTACAGGGGTCTTCTGGAAACACCATATATTTT. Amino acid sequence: CASSLQGSSGNTIYF.

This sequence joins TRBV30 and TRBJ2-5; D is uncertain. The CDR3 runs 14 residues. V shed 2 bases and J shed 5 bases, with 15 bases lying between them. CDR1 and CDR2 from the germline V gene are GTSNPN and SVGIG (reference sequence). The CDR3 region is CAWSSDMLKETQYF. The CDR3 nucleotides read TGTGCCTGGAGTTCCGACATGCTAAAGGAGACCCAGTACTTC.

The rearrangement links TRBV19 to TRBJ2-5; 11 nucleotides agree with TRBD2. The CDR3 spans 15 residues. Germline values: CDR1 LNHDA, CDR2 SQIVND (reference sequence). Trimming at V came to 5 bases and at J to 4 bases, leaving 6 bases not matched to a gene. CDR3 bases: TGTGCCAGTAGTTACATTGGGACTAGCGGAGAGACCCAGTACTTC. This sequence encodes CASSYIGTSGETQYF. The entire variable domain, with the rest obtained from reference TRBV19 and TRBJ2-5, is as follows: DGGITQSPKYLFRKEGQNVTLSCEQNLNHDAMYWYRQDPGQGLRLIYYSQIVNDFQKGDIAEGYSVSREKKESFPLTVTSAQKNPTAFYLCASSYIGTSGETQYFGPGTRLLVL.

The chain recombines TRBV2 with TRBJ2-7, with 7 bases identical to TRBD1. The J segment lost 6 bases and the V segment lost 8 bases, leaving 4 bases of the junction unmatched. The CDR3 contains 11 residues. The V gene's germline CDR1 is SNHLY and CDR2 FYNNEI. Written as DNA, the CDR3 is TGTGCCAGCGACAGACAGGGCGAGCAGTACTTC. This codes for CASDRQGEQYF.

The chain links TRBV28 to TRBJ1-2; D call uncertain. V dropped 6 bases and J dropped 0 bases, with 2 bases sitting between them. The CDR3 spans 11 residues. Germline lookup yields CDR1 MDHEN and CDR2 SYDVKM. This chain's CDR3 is CASSSNYGYTF. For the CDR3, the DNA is TGTGCCAGCAGCTCTAACTATGGCTACACCTTC.

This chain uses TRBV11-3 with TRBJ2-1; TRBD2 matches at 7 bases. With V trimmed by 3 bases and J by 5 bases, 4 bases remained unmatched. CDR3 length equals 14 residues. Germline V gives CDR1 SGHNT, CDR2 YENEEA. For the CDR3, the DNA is TGTGCCAGCAGCTTGTCTAGCGGTCACAATGAGCAGTTCTTC. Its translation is CASSLSSGHNEQFF.

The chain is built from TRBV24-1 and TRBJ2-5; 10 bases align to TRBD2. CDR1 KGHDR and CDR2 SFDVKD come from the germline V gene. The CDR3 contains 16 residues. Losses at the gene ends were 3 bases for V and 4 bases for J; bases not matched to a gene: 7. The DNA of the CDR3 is TGTGCCACCAGTGATCCTAATATAGCGGGAGGAGAGACCCAGTACTTC. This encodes CATSDPNIAGGETQYF.

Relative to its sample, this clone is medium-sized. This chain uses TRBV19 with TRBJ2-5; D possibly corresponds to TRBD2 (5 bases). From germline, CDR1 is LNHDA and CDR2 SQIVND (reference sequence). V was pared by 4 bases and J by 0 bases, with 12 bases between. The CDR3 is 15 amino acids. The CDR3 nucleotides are TGTGCCAGTAGTACTACCATGGAGGACCAAGAGACCCAGTACTTC. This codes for CASSTTMEDQETQYF.

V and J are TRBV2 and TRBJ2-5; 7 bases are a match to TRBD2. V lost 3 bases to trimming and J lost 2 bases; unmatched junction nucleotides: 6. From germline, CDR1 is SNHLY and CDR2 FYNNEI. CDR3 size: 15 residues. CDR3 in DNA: TGTGCCAGCAGTGAGTCGAGCGGGGCACAAGAGACCCAGTACTTC. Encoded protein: CASSESSGAQETQYF. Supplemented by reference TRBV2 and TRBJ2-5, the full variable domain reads EPEVTQTPSHQVTQMGQEVILRCVPISNHLYFYWYRQILGQKVEFLVSFYNNEISEKSEIFDDQFSVERPDGSNFTLKIRSTKLEDSAMYFCASSESSGAQETQYFGPGTRLLVL.

CDR3 coding DNA: TGTGCCAGCAGCGGGACATACGACAATCAGCCCCAGCATTTT. Translated: CASSGTYDNQPQHF. The chain carries TRBV24-1 and TRBJ1-5, with D tentatively TRBD1 (6 bases). In germline, CDR1 is KGHDR, CDR2 SFDVKD. Trimming pared 11 bases from V and 3 bases from J, leaving 16 bases between. The CDR3 length is 14 residues.

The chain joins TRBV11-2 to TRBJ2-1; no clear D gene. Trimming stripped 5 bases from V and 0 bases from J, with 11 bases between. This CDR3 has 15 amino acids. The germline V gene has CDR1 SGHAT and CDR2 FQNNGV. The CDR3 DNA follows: TGTGCCAGCAGCCACGAGGAGAGCTCCTACAATGAGCAGTTCTTC. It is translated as CASSHEESSYNEQFF.

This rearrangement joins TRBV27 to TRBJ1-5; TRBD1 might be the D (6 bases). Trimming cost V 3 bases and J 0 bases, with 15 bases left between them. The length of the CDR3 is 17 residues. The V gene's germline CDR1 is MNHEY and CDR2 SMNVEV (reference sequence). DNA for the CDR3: TGTGCCAGCAGTTTCCGCGGACAGCCGTATAGCAATCAGCCCCAGCATTTT. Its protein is CASSFRGQPYSNQPQHF.